This T cell receptor beta chain was documented in a study of blood T cell repertoires in COVID-19. TCRdb's copy holds only in-frame clones and misses some; the assay was immunoSEQ multiplex PCR. The sample contains fewer than 300,000 clones, over 75% of which appear only once. This CDR3 is 14 amino acids long. The V and J ends lost 3 bases and 7 bases respectively, with 15 bases between them. Germline values: CDR1 LNHDA, CDR2 SQIVND (reference sequence). Two negative PCRs, clearance, or symptom resolution characterized the recovered Cohort 3 donors. Input material: PBMCs or T cells enriched from blood (not recorded which). V and J are TRBV19 and TRBJ1-2, with TRBD1 as a possible D gene (6 bases). The source of this sequence is a woman younger than 45 who had recovered from COVID-19. The CDR3: CASSMLQGFGGYTF. The DNA for the CDR3 is TGTGCCAGTAGTATGTTACAGGGCTTCGGTGGCTACACCTTC.